The 8 T cell receptor beta chains presented below share a single source sample, sequenced in a study of molecular identifiers for immune sequencing clone quantification. TCRdb independently ran MiXCR on the PCR reads; one entry per CDR3 protein. The sample includes a few hundred thousand distinct CDR3 sequences, 25% of them seen just once. Sequences were obtained from naive CD8+ T cells from blood, with Jurkat cell RNA spiked in. Specified subset: FACS-sorted CD8+CD4-CCR7+CD45RA+ naive T cells. These receptor sequences come from a human donor in good health. Some libraries in this study had Jurkat cell RNA spiked in.

This clonotype was seen many times. This chain connects TRBV29-1 to TRBJ2-7; possibly TRBD1 for D (5 bases). Trimming removed 6 bases from V and 6 bases from J, with 15 bases in between. Germline assignment: CDR1 SQVTM and CDR2 ANQGSEA. The CDR3 length is 12 residues. CDR3 DNA sequence: TGCAGCGTGGCCGGAGCTAGGGGCGAGCAGTACTTC. It encodes CSVAGARGEQYF.

A remark on this clonotype: This sequence may be a read error, since a much larger clone differs from it by one base. Likely a read error: the CDR3 ends without its conserved phenylalanine or tryptophan. CDR3 residues: CASSPGQGWPEAFL. DNA of the CDR3: TGCGCCAGCAGCCCCGGACAGGGATGGCCTGAAGCTTTCCTT. This sequence joins TRBV4-3 and TRBJ1-1; 8 nucleotides line up with TRBD1. There are 14 residues in the CDR3. Germline V CDR1 and CDR2: LGHNA, YSLEER. J gave up 6 bases and V 4 bases, and 7 bases lay outside the gene matches.

This clonotype was detected a few times. This sequence joins TRBV6-2 or TRBV6-3 and TRBJ1-5; 7 nucleotides match TRBD1. The germline V gene has CDR1 MNHEY and CDR2 SVGEGT. The V segment lost 2 bases and the J segment 0 bases; nucleotides outside the gene matches: 7. The CDR3 consists of 17 residues. CDR3 residues: CASSYGGTAYSNQPQHF. CDR3 nucleotides: TGTGCCAGCAGTTACGGCGGGACAGCGTATAGCAATCAGCCCCAGCATTTT.

This clonotype was detected only a few times. This chain joins TRBV7-9 and TRBJ2-5; possibly TRBD2 for D (6 bases). The germline V gene encodes CDR1 SEHNR and CDR2 FQNEAQ (reference sequence). This CDR3 comprises 15 residues. Trimming took 5 bases from V and 4 from J, leaving 17 bases between them. CDR3 in amino acids: CASSPSVLARETQYF. CDR3 DNA sequence: TGTGCCAGCAGCCCGAGTGTACTAGCCCGAGAGACCCAGTACTTC.

The sample holds a few counts of this clonotype. The CDR3 DNA reads TGTGCCAGCAGCTTAACGACTAGCGGAACCTACAATGAGCAGTTCTTC. Its translation is CASSLTTSGTYNEQFF. V and J are TRBV11-1 and TRBJ2-1; 9 nucleotides match TRBD2. The germline gives CDR1 SGHAT, CDR2 FQDESV (reference sequence). Unmatched junction bases numbered 4, after V lost 2 bases and J lost 2 bases. The CDR3 length is 16 residues. Drawing the rest from reference TRBV11-1 and TRBJ2-1, the complete variable domain is EAEVAQSPRYKITEKSQAVAFWCDPISGHATLYWYRQILGQGPELLVQFQDESVVDDSQLPKDRFSAERLKGVDSTLKIQPAELGDSAMYLCASSLTTSGTYNEQFFGPGTRLTVL.

This clonotype has ten or more counts. This CDR3 is CASSQGLSGGALGEDTQYF. In nucleotides, the CDR3 is TGCGCCAGCAGCCAAGGCTTAAGCGGGGGGGCCCTGGGAGAAGATACGCAGTATTTT. The V and J genes are TRBV4-3 and TRBJ2-3; 10 nucleotides match TRBD2. The germline gives CDR1 LGHNA, CDR2 YSLEER. Trimming took 1 base from V and 5 from J; bases not matched to a gene: 15. CDR3 length: 19 residues.

Points on this clonotype: A much larger clone sits a single nucleotide away, making a read error possible. The chain carries TRBV27 and TRBJ1-2, with D hard to call. The CDR3 totals 13 residues. The germline V gene has CDR1 MNHEY and CDR2 SMNVEV (reference sequence). This CDR3 reads CASSLSVNCGYTF. In nucleotides, the CDR3 is TGTGCCAGCAGTTTATCAGTAAACTGTGGCTACACCTTC.

There are many counts of this clonotype. This chain joins TRBV23-1 and TRBJ2-7, with D perhaps TRBD2 (5 bases). TRBV23-1 is labeled an ORF, and its function is uncertain. With 0 bases removed from V and 0 bases from J, the gap between germline ends came to 18 bases. The CDR3 length is 18 residues. This chain's CDR3 is CASSQSWAWAGGSYEQYF. The DNA of the CDR3 is TGCGCCAGCAGTCAATCGTGGGCCTGGGCGGGTGGCTCCTACGAGCAGTACTTC.